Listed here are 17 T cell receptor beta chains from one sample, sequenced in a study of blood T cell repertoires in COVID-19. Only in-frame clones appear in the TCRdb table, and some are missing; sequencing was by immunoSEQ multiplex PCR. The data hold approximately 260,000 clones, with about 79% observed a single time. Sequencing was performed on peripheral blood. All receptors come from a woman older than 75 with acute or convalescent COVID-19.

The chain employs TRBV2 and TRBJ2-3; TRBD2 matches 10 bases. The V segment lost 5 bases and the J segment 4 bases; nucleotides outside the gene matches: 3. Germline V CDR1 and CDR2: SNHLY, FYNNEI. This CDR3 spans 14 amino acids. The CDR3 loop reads CASSLAGAPDTQYF. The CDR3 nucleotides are TGTGCCAGCAGTCTAGCGGGGGCCCCAGATACGCAGTATTTT.

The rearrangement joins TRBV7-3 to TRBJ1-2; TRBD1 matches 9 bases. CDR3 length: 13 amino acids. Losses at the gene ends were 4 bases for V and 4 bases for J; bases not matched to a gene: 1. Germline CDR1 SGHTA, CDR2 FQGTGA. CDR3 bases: TGTGCCAGCAGCTCGGACAGGGGCTATGGCTACACCTTC. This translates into CASSSDRGYGYTF.

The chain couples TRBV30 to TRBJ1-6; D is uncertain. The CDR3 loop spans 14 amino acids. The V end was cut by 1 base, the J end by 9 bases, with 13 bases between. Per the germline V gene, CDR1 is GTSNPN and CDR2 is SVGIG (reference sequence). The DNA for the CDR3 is TGTGCCTGGAGTGGTGGCAGGTATCCTTCACCCCTCCACTTT. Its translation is CAWSGGRYPSPLHF.

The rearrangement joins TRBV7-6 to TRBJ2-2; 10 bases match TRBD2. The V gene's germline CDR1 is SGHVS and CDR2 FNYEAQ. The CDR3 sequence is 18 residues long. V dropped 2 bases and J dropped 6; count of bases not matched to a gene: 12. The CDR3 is CASSLRAAGGLNSGELFF. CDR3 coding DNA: TGTGCCAGCAGCTTACGGGCAGCGGGGGGGCTAAACTCCGGGGAGCTGTTTTTT.

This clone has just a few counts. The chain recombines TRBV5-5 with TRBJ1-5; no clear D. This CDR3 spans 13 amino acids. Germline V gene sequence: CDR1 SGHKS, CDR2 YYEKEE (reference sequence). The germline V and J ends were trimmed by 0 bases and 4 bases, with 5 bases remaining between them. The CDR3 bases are TGTGCCAGCAGCTTGGCCAGTAATCAGCCCCAGCATTTT. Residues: CASSLASNQPQHF.

The DNA for the CDR3 is TGTGCCAGCAAGGGCGGAGGTAATGAAAAACTGTTTTTT. Translated, it gives CASKGGGNEKLFF. This rearrangement joins TRBV2 to TRBJ1-4; D is ambiguous. V lost 7 bases, J lost 4 bases, and 10 bases lay in between. CDR1 SNHLY and CDR2 FYNNEI come from the germline V gene. The CDR3 is made up of 13 amino acids.

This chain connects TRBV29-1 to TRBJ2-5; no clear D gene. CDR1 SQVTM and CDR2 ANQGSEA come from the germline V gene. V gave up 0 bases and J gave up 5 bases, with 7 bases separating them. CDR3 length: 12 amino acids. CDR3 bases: TGCAGCGTTGAAGATCTACGGGAGACCCAGTACTTC. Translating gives CSVEDLRETQYF.

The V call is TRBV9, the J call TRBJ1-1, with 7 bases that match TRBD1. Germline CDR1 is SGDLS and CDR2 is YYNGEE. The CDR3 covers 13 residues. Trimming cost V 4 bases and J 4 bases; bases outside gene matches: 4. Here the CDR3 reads CASSIAGGTEAFF. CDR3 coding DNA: TGTGCCAGCAGCATAGCAGGGGGCACTGAAGCTTTCTTT.

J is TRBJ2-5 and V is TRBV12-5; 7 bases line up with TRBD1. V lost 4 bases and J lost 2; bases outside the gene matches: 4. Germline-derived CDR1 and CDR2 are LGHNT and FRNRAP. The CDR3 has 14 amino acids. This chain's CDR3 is CASGSGTVQETQYF. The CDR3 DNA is TGTGCTAGTGGTTCGGGGACAGTACAAGAGACCCAGTACTTC.

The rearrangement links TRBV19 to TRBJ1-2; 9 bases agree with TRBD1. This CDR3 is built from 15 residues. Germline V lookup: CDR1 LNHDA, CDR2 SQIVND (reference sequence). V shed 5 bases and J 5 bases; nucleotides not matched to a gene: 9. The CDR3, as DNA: TGTGCCAGTAGTTCGCCGGGACAGGGCCAGTATGGCTACACCTTC. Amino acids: CASSSPGQGQYGYTF.

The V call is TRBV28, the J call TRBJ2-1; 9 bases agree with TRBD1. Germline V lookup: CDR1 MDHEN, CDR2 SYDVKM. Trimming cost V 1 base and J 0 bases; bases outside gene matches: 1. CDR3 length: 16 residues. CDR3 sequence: CASSLYRGHSYNEQFF. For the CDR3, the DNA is TGTGCCAGCAGTTTATACAGGGGGCACTCCTACAATGAGCAGTTCTTC.

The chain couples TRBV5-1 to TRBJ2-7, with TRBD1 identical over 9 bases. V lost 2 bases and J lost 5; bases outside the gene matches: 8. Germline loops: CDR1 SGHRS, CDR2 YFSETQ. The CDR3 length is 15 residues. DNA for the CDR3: TGCGCCAGCAGCTTATACTCGACAGGGGGTGACGAGCAGTACTTC. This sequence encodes CASSLYSTGGDEQYF.

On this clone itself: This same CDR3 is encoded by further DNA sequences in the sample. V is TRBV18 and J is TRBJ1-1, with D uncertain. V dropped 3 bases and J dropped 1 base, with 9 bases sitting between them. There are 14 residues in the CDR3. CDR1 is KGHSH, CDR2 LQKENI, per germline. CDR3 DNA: TGTGCCAGCTCACCCTCTCGAGGGAACACTGAAGCTTTCTTT. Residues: CASSPSRGNTEAFF. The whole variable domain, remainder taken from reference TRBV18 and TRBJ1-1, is NAGVMQNPRHLVRRRGQEARLRCSPMKGHSHVYWYRQLPEEGLKFMVYLQKENIIDESGMPKERFSAEFPKEGPSILRIQQVVRGDSAAYFCASSPSRGNTEAFFGQGTRLTVV.

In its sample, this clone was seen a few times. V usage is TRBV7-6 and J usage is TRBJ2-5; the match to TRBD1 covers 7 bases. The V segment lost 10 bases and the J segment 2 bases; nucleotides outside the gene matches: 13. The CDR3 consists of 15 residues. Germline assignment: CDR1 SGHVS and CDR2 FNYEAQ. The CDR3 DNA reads TGTGCCACCAGACAGGGCAGTCTAGTACAAGAGACCCAGTACTTC. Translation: CATRQGSLVQETQYF.

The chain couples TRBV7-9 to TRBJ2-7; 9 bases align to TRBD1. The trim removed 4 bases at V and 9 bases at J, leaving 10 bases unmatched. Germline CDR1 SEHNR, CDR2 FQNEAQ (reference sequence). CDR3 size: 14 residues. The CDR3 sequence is CASSSAGQGIGQYF. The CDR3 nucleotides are TGTGCCAGCAGCTCAGCGGGACAGGGAATAGGGCAGTACTTC.

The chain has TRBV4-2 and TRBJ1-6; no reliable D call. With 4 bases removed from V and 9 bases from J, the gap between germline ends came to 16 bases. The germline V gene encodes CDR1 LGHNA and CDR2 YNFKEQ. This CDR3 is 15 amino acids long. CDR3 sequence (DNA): TGTGCCAGCAGCCCTAGGGAGGCTTTTAGTTCACCCCTCCACTTT. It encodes CASSPREAFSSPLHF.

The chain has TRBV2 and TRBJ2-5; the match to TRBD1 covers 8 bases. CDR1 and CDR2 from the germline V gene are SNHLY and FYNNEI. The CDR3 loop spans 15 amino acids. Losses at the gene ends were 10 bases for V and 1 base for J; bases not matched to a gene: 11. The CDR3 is CATPTGERSQETQYF. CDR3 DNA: TGTGCCACCCCGACAGGGGAAAGGAGCCAAGAGACCCAGTACTTC.